This T cell receptor (beta chain) was identified during a study of shared clonotypes between healthy human individuals. Regarding the study as a whole: Tissues were not sampled, only blood, and their repertoires likely differ. The small donor group covered limited genetic and exposure diversity. Investigators expected sequencing depth to affect clonotype sharing among donors.

In regard to this clone: Its antigen is not identified.

Assay: immunoSEQ multiplex PCR; the TCRdb copy retains only in-frame clones and omits some. Counted here are 2 million to 2.5 million clones, more than 90% occurring once; the ten biggest clones make up 0.13%. With 5 bases clipped from V and 1 base from J, the junction kept 9 bases outside the gene matches. Germline V gives CDR1 SNHLY, CDR2 FYNNEI. This CDR3 has 16 amino acids. This chain joins TRBV2 and TRBJ2-3, with TRBD2 identical over 7 bases. The TCR was taken from a man aged 18 to 29 in good health. Material for sequencing was naive CD4+ T cells sorted from blood. As for subset: CD45RA+ positively selected. The CDR3 reads CASSKGGTGGTDTQYF. DNA for the CDR3: TGTGCCAGCAGTAAGGGAGGGACGGGGGGCACAGATACGCAGTATTTT.